A single sample is the source of the 31 T cell receptor beta chains below, sequenced in a study of regulatory T cells in long-lasting Graves disease. Through Arm-PCR of CDR3 regions and iRepertoire HTBI primers, TCR beta libraries were built. TCRdb re-called the multiplex PCR reads with MiXCR, one entry per CDR3 protein. The table has around 500,000 distinct CDR3 sequences, 13% seen once. Time point meaning: newly diagnosed GD, antithyroid drugs for less than 3 months. PBMCs provided the RNA from which the TCR library was made. The same sample was also studied in work on T cells in Graves' hyperthyroidism and ophthalmopathy.

The input for sequencing was peripheral blood mononuclear cells (PBMCs), taken at new diagnosis, from a patient treated with antithyroid drugs. The receptor set was obtained from a man aged 30 to 45 with Graves disease.

The chain is built from TRBV19 and TRBJ1-3; D not certain. Germline V gene sequence: CDR1 LNHDA, CDR2 SQIVND (reference sequence). The CDR3 is 15 residues long. Trimming removed 3 bases at V and 4 bases at J, with 13 bases between. CDR3 protein: CASSISPRPGNTIYF. The DNA for the CDR3 is TGTGCCAGTAGTATCTCACCCCGGCCGGGAAACACCATATATTTT.

In this sample, this clonotype turned up many times. One end of the junction fails to match germline, which may point to a read error. The chain employs TRBV2 and TRBJ1-5; no clear D gene. Germline V gene sequence: CDR1 SNHLY, CDR2 FYNNEI. The CDR3 length is 13 residues. CDR3 loop: CASREALGQPQHF. In DNA, the CDR3 is TGTGCCAGCAGAGAAGCTCTTGGTCAGCCCCAGCATTTT.

The V and J genes are TRBV6-1 and TRBJ1-5, with 7 positions matching TRBD1. V was pared by 5 bases and J by 5 bases, with 6 bases of the junction left unmatched. CDR1 is MNHNS and CDR2 is SASEGT in the germline V gene. The CDR3 length is 14 residues. The DNA for the CDR3 is TGTGCCAGCAGTAACCGGGACAGTCATCAGCCCCAGCATTTT. Translating it yields CASSNRDSHQPQHF.

This clonotype was seen ten or more times. The junction does not match germline at one end; this may be a read error. The rearrangement joins TRBV7-7 to TRBJ2-5; TRBD1 aligns across 7 bases. Per the germline V gene, CDR1 is SSHAT and CDR2 is FNYEAQ (reference sequence). There are 14 residues in the CDR3. Here the CDR3 reads CASSPGTAREAQYF. The CDR3 DNA follows: TGTGCCAGCAGCCCCGGGACAGCAAGAGAGGCCCAGTACTTC.

V gene TRBV3-1 combines with J gene TRBJ2-6, with 8 bases that match TRBD1. This CDR3 comprises 16 residues. Germline V lookup: CDR1 LGHDT, CDR2 YNNKEL (reference sequence). Trimming cost V 4 bases and J 2 bases; bases outside gene matches: 4. CDR3 sequence reads: CASSRAGGPGANVLTF. The CDR3 DNA sequence: TGTGCCAGCAGCCGCGCAGGGGGCCCTGGGGCCAACGTCCTGACTTTC.

This clonotype was detected many times. The J gene is TRBJ1-1, the V gene TRBV24-1, with D perhaps TRBD1 (5 bases). CDR3 length equals 15 residues. Germline CDR1 reads KGHDR; CDR2 reads SFDVKD. Trimming cost V 4 bases and J 1 base, with 12 bases left between them. Here the CDR3 reads CATSDPKGRNTEAFF. The DNA of the CDR3 is TGTGCCACCAGTGACCCCAAGGGACGGAACACTGAAGCTTTCTTT.

The table lists this clonotype with many counts. The chain combines TRBV20-1 with TRBJ2-7; 15 nucleotides line up with TRBD2. Germline values: CDR1 DFQATT, CDR2 SNEGSKA (reference sequence). There are 15 residues in the CDR3. V lost 4 bases to trimming and J lost 1 base; unmatched junction nucleotides: 2. The DNA of the CDR3 is TGCAGTGCTACCGGGACTAGCGGGAGGTCCTACGAGCAGTACTTC. It yields the protein CSATGTSGRSYEQYF.

Ten or more counts support this clonotype. The chain links TRBV24-1 to TRBJ2-1; D gene uncertain. The germline V gene encodes CDR1 KGHDR and CDR2 SFDVKD. V lost 6 bases to trimming and J lost 6 bases, with 11 bases between them. The CDR3 loop spans 13 amino acids. CDR3 protein: CATSLGSRNEQFF. CDR3 coding DNA: TGTGCCACCAGTCTCGGCTCCCGCAATGAGCAGTTCTTC.

In this sample, this clonotype turned up many times. The rearrangement uses TRBV24-1 and TRBJ1-4; a possible D gene is TRBD1 (6 bases). The germline V gene encodes CDR1 KGHDR and CDR2 SFDVKD. This CDR3 spans 14 amino acids. V lost 5 bases and J 2 bases, leaving 8 bases between the germline ends. The CDR3 DNA follows: TGTGCCACCAGTGCCGGGGGCACTAATGAAAAACTGTTTTTT. It is translated as CATSAGGTNEKLFF.

With respect to this clonotype: A much larger clone lies one base from this, so it may be a read error. CDR3 residues: CASGLGIPNEQFF. CDR3 nucleotide sequence: TGTGCTAGTGGTTTGGGGATCCCTAATGAGCAGTTCTTC. V is TRBV12-5 and J is TRBJ2-3; D is unresolved. The J call may be in error: the DNA end matches TRBJ2-1 better. The V gene's germline CDR1 is LGHNT and CDR2 FRNRAP. CDR3 length: 13 amino acids.

At least ten counts were recorded for this clonotype. The chain has TRBV6-5 and TRBJ2-7; 8 bases align to TRBD1. Germline V lookup: CDR1 MNHEY, CDR2 SVGAGI. The ends lost 2 bases at V and 2 bases at J; junction bases unmatched: 2. This CDR3 comprises 14 residues. The CDR3 sequence is CASSYGQGPYEQYF. In nucleotides, the CDR3 is TGTGCCAGCAGTTACGGACAGGGCCCCTACGAGCAGTACTTC.

This clonotype was recorded many times. This chain joins TRBV20-1 and TRBJ2-1; 14 bases are shared with TRBD2. The CDR3 totals 15 residues. V trimming: 0 bases; J trimming: 9 bases; junction bases outside the gene matches: 4. Germline CDR1 reads DFQATT; CDR2 reads SNEGSKA (reference sequence). CDR3 sequence reads: CSARDGTSGGPEQFF. The CDR3 DNA sequence: TGCAGTGCTAGAGATGGGACTAGCGGGGGCCCTGAGCAGTTCTTC.

At least ten counts were recorded for this clonotype. V usage is TRBV7-9 and J usage is TRBJ1-1; 8 bases agree with TRBD1. Germline V lookup: CDR1 SEHNR, CDR2 FQNEAQ (reference sequence). The CDR3 sequence is 11 residues long. The J segment lost 11 bases and the V segment lost 5 bases, leaving 4 bases of the junction unmatched. The CDR3 sequence is CASSEYRGAFF. The CDR3 nucleotides are TGTGCCAGCAGCGAATACAGGGGGGCTTTCTTT.

The CDR3 region is CSVDTGASGYTF. CDR3 bases: TGCAGCGTTGACACAGGGGCCTCTGGCTACACCTTC. The genes are TRBV29-1 and TRBJ1-2; 7 bases line up with TRBD1. The CDR3 extends over 12 amino acids. Germline CDR1 SQVTM, CDR2 ANQGSEA. With V trimmed by 3 bases and J by 7 bases, 5 bases remained unmatched.

Many counts were recorded for this clonotype. V is TRBV24-1 and J is TRBJ2-5, with 8 nucleotides matching TRBD1. Germline CDR1 and CDR2: KGHDR and SFDVKD. The V segment lost 4 bases and the J segment 3 bases; nucleotides outside the gene matches: 3. The CDR3 extends over 14 amino acids. The CDR3: CATSDTTGEETQYF. CDR3 bases: TGTGCCACCAGTGACACGACAGGGGAAGAGACCCAGTACTTC.

The chain uses TRBV20-1 and TRBJ1-2; D remains unclear. The CDR3 is 10 amino acids. Between the trimmed V and J ends, which lost 2 bases and 6 bases, there was a span of 4 bases. Germline CDR1 and CDR2: DFQATT and SNEGSKA (reference sequence). The CDR3 spells CSARWNGYTF. For the CDR3, the DNA is TGCAGTGCTAGATGGAATGGCTACACCTTC.

There are many counts of this clonotype. The rearrangement joins TRBV28 to TRBJ1-1, with D uncertain. This CDR3 comprises 14 residues. The germline gives CDR1 MDHEN, CDR2 SYDVKM. V gave up 6 bases and J gave up 2 bases, with 13 bases separating them. Here the CDR3 reads CASSPGSPNTEAFF. The CDR3 DNA is TGTGCCAGCAGCCCAGGCTCTCCTAACACTGAAGCTTTCTTT.

On this clonotype: This may arise from a read error, as a much more abundant clone is one base away. V usage is TRBV6-1 and J usage is TRBJ2-5; either TRBD1 or TRBD2 may fit D (7 bases each). CDR1 and CDR2 from the germline V gene are MNHNS and SASEGT. CDR3 length: 15 residues. Trimming left V 1 base short and J 5 bases short, with 14 bases between. The DNA of the CDR3 is TGTGCCAGCAGTGAAGGACAGGGAGGGTGGGAGACCCAGTACTTC. Translating gives CASSEGQGGWETQYF.

This clonotype was seen more than once but under ten times. The gene calls are TRBV9 and TRBJ1-2, with 9 bases lining up with TRBD1. The CDR3 spans 14 residues. The trim removed 0 bases at V and 7 bases at J, leaving 4 bases unmatched. Looked up from germline, CDR1 is SGDLS and CDR2 is YYNGEE. The CDR3 DNA sequence: TGTGCCAGCAGCGTAGGAAAACAGGGGGCTGGCTACACCTTC. It yields the protein CASSVGKQGAGYTF.

This chain joins TRBV20-1 and TRBJ2-5; D is uncertain. From germline, CDR1 is DFQATT and CDR2 SNEGSKA (reference sequence). V was shortened by 5 bases and J by 5 bases, with 9 bases between the two germline ends. The CDR3 sequence is 11 residues long. The CDR3 loop reads CSAPKRETQYF. In DNA, the CDR3 is TGCAGTGCTCCAAAGAGGGAGACCCAGTACTTC.

This sequence joins TRBV20-1 and TRBJ2-5, with TRBD2 matching 10 bases. J gave up 5 bases and V 0 bases, and 6 bases lay outside the gene matches. Germline lookup yields CDR1 DFQATT and CDR2 SNEGSKA (reference sequence). This CDR3 has 15 amino acids. For the CDR3, the DNA is TGCAGTGCTAGAGAAGGGACTAGCGTGACGGAGACCCAGTACTTC. Its protein is CSAREGTSVTETQYF.

This clonotype was picked up many times. The chain combines TRBV5-1 with TRBJ2-7, with D hard to call. In germline, CDR1 is SGHRS, CDR2 YFSETQ. The CDR3 extends over 15 amino acids. V shed 0 bases and J shed 5 bases, with 15 bases lying between them. The CDR3 sequence: CASSLAERAIDEQYF. The CDR3 nucleotides read TGCGCCAGCAGCTTGGCCGAAAGGGCCATCGACGAGCAGTACTTC.

This clonotype occurred many times. This rearrangement joins TRBV20-1 to TRBJ2-3; 7 nucleotides match TRBD1. The end of the DNA aligns better with TRBJ2-7, so the J call may be wrong. This CDR3 contains 16 residues. Germline loops: CDR1 DFQATT, CDR2 SNEGSKA (reference sequence). The chain's CDR3 is CSARDPGQGVTYEQYF. The CDR3 region has the DNA TGCAGTGCTAGAGATCCCGGGCAGGGGGTTACCTACGAGCAGTACTTC.

The table lists this clonotype with a few counts. The rearrangement uses TRBV6-5 and TRBJ1-1; the match to TRBD1 covers 7 bases. This CDR3 has 16 amino acids. Germline V CDR1 and CDR2: MNHEY, SVGAGI. V dropped 2 bases and J dropped 5; count of bases not matched to a gene: 11. CDR3 nucleotide sequence: TGTGCCAGCAGTTACCCCCAATCCGGGACAGCGACTGAAGCTTTCTTT. Translating it yields CASSYPQSGTATEAFF.

This clonotype was seen a few times. One junction end does not reproduce the germline sequence, and a read error may be involved. The V call is TRBV3-1, the J call TRBJ1-4; 8 bases align to TRBD1. The CDR3 spans 12 residues. Germline V gives CDR1 LGHDT, CDR2 YNNKEL (reference sequence). The CDR3 region is CASSQGWDRLVF. Written as DNA, the CDR3 is TGTGCCAGCAGCCAAGGATGGGACAGGCTGGTTTTT.

With regard to this clonotype: A junction end diverges from the germline sequence, so it may reflect a read error. This rearrangement joins TRBV5-1 to TRBJ2-1; maybe TRBD2 (5 bases). This CDR3 is built from 14 residues. Germline CDR1 and CDR2: SGHRS and YFSETQ. CDR3 region: CVSSLSGSYNEQFF. The CDR3 DNA reads TGCGTCAGCAGCTTAAGCGGCTCCTACAATGAGCAGTTCTTC. Supplemented by reference TRBV5-1 and TRBJ2-1, the full variable domain reads KAGVTQTPRYLIKTRGQQVTLSCSPISGHRSVSWYQQTPGQGLQFLFEYFSETQRNKGNFPGRFSGRQFSNSRSEMNVSTLELGDSALYLCVSSLSGSYNEQFFGPGTRLTVL.

This clonotype was detected many times. The genes are TRBV25-1 and TRBJ2-1; TRBD2 might be the D (6 bases). V lost 6 bases and J 4 bases, leaving 19 bases between the germline ends. The CDR3 spans 16 residues. Per the germline V gene, CDR1 is MGHDK and CDR2 is SYGVNS. Here the CDR3 DNA reads TGTGCCAGCAGCGACGGCGGGATTCCCCATTACAATGAGCAGTTCTTC. Translation gives CASSDGGIPHYNEQFF.

To note about this clonotype: At one end, the junction sequence differs from germline, possibly due to a read error. J is TRBJ2-7 and V is TRBV4-1; possibly TRBD2 for D (6 bases). The CDR3 loop spans 15 amino acids. CDR1 and CDR2 (germline): MGHRA, YSYEKL. CDR3 residues: CASRQVVRRDHEQYF. Here the CDR3 DNA reads TGCGCCAGCAGACAAGTCGTCAGGAGGGACCACGAGCAGTACTTC.

This clonotype has only a few counts. This CDR3 reads CASSLARFSEGTQYF. CDR3 nucleotide sequence: TGCGCCAGCAGCTTGGCCAGGTTTAGCGAAGGGACCCAGTACTTC. The V call is TRBV5-1, the J call TRBJ2-5, with D maybe TRBD2 (5 bases). Trimming took off 0 bases at V and 7 bases at J, with 16 bases between the two ends. The CDR3 contains 15 residues. Per the germline V gene, CDR1 is SGHRS and CDR2 is YFSETQ.

CDR3 bases: TGCGCCAGCAGCTTGGGTTTGAAGGTCGCAGATACGCAGTATTTT. This gives the protein CASSLGLKVADTQYF. The chain employs TRBV5-1 and TRBJ2-3, with D unresolved. The germline V and J ends were trimmed by 0 bases and 4 bases, with 12 bases remaining between them. Germline assignment: CDR1 SGHRS and CDR2 YFSETQ. This CDR3 has 15 amino acids. Looking up the rest from reference TRBV5-1 and TRBJ2-3 gives the full variable domain: KAGVTQTPRYLIKTRGQQVTLSCSPISGHRSVSWYQQTPGQGLQFLFEYFSETQRNKGNFPGRFSGRQFSNSRSEMNVSTLELGDSALYLCASSLGLKVADTQYFGPGTRLTVL.

This clonotype was seen ten or more times. The rearrangement uses TRBV5-1 and TRBJ2-7; 15 positions match TRBD2. Trimming removed 0 bases from V and 3 bases from J; junction bases left unmatched: 10. CDR3 length: 19 amino acids. Germline V gene lookup returns CDR1 SGHRS and CDR2 YFSETQ. CDR3: CASSLAYGTSGRPGYEQYF. The CDR3 coding sequence is TGCGCCAGCAGCTTGGCCTATGGGACTAGCGGGAGGCCTGGCTACGAGCAGTACTTC.